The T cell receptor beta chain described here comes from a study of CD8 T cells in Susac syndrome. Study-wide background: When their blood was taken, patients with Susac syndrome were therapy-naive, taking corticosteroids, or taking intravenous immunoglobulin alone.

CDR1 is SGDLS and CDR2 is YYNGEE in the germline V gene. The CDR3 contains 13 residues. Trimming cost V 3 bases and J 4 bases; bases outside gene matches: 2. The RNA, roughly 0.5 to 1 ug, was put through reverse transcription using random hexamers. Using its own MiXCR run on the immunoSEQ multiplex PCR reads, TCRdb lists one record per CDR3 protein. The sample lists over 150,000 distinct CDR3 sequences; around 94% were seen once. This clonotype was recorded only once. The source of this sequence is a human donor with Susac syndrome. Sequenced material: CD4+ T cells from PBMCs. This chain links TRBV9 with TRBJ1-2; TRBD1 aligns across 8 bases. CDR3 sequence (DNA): TGTGCCAGCAGCGGCACAGGGGGCTATGGCTACACCTTC. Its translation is CASSGTGGYGYTF.